Described below is a single TCR beta chain sequence and its context. Its binding antigen is unknown. Library prep was done by 5' RACE. For each TCR library, approximately 3,700 ng of total RNA was used. For each sample, cDNA was synthesized in eight separate reactions using SMARTScribe reverse transcriptase. During cDNA synthesis, unique molecular identifiers containing a 6-nucleotide sample barcode were introduced by template switching. Two nested PCRs of about 15 and 9 cycles amplified the TCRalpha and TCRbeta cDNA, and bead purification followed each PCR. Before amplification, cDNA was treated with uracil DNA-glycosylase and purified using the QIAquick PCR purification kit. In the second PCR, Illumina TruSeq-compatible adapters and sample-specific barcodes were added. TapeStation and Qubit were used to check library quality and concentration, and around 5.3 ng of each library was pooled. Sequencing of the pooled libraries was done on an Illumina HiSeq2500 single-index Rapid Run using custom sequencing primers and 2 x 100 bp reads. The original methods were these. MiGEC version 1.2.6 was used for UMI-based consensus assembly, which corrected PCR and sequencing errors. MiXCR version 2.1.1 handled V(D)J alignment, clonotype assembly and CDR3 extraction. To normalise gene usage, clonotype sharing and MAIT/NKT TCR abundance, the top 1000, 10 000 and 20 000 clonotypes in each sample were analysed. After downsampling to 27 000 UMIs, diversity was calculated as the inverse Simpson index using the vegan R package. Paired Mann-Whitney U tests were applied to discordant twin pairs, and Benjamini-Hochberg correction was used for multiple testing. The reads, reprocessed by TCRdb, yield one row per CDR3 protein sequence and no DNA. The V and J calls were not made by the authors but by TCRdb's processing. This sample's table contains some 450,000 distinct CDR3 sequences. Of the sample, 2.4% falls within the top ten clones.

These data originate in a study of monozygotic twins with inflammatory bowel disease (dated by TCRdb to the late 2010s). Background for the entire study: A total of 28 monozygotic twin pairs were included in the full study, comprising nine German pairs (four IBD-concordant, five IBD-discordant) and 19 IBD-discordant Danish pairs. The search for disease-associated traits relied mainly on comparing IBD patients with their genetically identical healthy co-twins within discordant pairs. Each individual had, on average, about 151 000 unique TCRalpha sequences and 181 000 unique TCRbeta sequences available for analysis.

From each donor, an approximately 2.6 ml peripheral blood sample was collected into PAXgene tubes and kept at -80 degrees C. Without any T cell sorting, total RNA was extracted from whole blood using the PAXgene blood miRNA kit on an automated QIAcube. Deep TCRalpha and TCRbeta repertoire profiling with unique molecular barcoding was performed on peripheral blood of monozygotic twin pairs concordant or discordant for inflammatory bowel disease. For every twin pair, smoking habits were documented, and each individual was categorised as a current, former or never smoker. The CDR3 measures 13 amino acids from cysteine to phenylalanine. No DNA is given. The germline V gene provides CDR1 SGHRS and CDR2 YFSETQ. What the research found in general, with its limitations: No single strong signal or clonotype linked to IBD turned up in the results, so the idea that one exists was not supported. Because patients were on differing immunosuppressive treatments, the repertoires may have picked up extra background noise and inter-individual variability. Measured by the inverse Simpson index, TCRbeta repertoire diversity was lower in IBD patients than in their healthy co-twins. Concordant and discordant twins showed no difference in repertoire similarity, possibly because of limited statistical power. Compared with healthy twins, IBD patients had fewer clonotypes in common with other individuals, a difference most pronounced in patients showing signs of disease activity. Distinction between different T cell subtypes could not be achieved in the analysis.

The V and J segments used are TRBV5-1 and TRBJ2-1. The receptor comes from a human donor with ulcerative colitis or Crohn's disease, or a healthy co-twin of an affected twin (not recorded which). Material for sequencing was blood. CDR3 protein: CASRGGNYNEQFF.